Included here is one T cell receptor (beta chain) sequence, with context. The antigen is not known. This entry is derived from a study of cytomegalovirus exposure and HLA in healthy donors. Points from the study as a whole: Common viral pathogens were later found to be apparently linked to several of the most significant clusters. Likely technical artifact: a cluster of highly shared sequence variants.

J gave up 7 bases and V 4 bases, and 4 bases lay outside the gene matches. Germline loops: CDR1 SGHNT, CDR2 YYREEE (reference sequence). CDR3 length: 14 residues. The study ran its PCR with 60 Vbeta and 13 Jbeta primers. Authors' data handling: The authors later counted 70 million to 85 million unique TCR beta chains, 8.5 million to 13 million of them shared. TCRdb's table, derived via immunoSEQ multiplex PCR, lists solely in-frame clones and lacks some. That table furnishes V, J and clone size, whereas the DNA furnished D and trimming. The sample comprises 280,000 or so clones, 85% to 90% of which are singletons, and about 2.5% rests with the top ten.

This clonotype was sampled from a woman younger than 30 in good health and CMV-seronegative. The material sequenced was PBMCs. The J gene is TRBJ1-4, the V gene TRBV5-4, with 10 bases that match TRBD1. CDR3 nucleotide sequence: TGTGCCAGCAGCCTGGACAGGGGGGCTGAAAAACTGTTTTTT. Protein sequence: CASSLDRGAEKLFF.